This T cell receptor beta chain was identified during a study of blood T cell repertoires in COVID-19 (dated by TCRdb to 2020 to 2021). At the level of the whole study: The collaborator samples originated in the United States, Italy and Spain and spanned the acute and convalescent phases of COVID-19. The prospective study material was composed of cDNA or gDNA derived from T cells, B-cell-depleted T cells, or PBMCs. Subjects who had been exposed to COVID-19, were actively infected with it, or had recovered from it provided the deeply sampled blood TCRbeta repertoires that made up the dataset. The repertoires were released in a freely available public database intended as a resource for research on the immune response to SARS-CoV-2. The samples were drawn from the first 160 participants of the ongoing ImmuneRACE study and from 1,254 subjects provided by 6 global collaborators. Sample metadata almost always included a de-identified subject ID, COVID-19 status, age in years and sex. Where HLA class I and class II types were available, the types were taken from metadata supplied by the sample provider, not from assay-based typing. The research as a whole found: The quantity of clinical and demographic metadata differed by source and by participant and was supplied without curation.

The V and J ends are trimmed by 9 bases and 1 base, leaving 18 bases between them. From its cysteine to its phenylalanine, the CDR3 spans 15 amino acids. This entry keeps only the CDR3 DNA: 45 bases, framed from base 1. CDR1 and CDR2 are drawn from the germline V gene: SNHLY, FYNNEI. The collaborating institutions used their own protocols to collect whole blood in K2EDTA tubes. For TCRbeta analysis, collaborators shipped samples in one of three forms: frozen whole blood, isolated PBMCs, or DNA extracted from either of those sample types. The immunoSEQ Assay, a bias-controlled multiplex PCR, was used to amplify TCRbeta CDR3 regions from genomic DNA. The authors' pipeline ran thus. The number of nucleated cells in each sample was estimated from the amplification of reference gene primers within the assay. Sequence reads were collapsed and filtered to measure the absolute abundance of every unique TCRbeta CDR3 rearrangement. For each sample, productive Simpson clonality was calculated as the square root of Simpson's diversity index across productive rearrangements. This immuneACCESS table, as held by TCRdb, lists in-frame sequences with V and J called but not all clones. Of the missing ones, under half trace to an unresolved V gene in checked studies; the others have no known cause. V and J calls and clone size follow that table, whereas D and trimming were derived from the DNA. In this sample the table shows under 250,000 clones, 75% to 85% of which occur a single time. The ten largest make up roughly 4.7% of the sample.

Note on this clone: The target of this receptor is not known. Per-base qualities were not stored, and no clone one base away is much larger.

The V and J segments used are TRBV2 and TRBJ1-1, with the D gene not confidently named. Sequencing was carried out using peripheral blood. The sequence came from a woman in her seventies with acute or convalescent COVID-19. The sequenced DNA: TGTGCCAGTACTTTGGACTGGGAAGGGAACACTGAAGCTTTCTTT. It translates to CASTLDWEGNTEAFF.